This TCR beta chain was retrieved from a study of radiotherapy plus CTLA-4 blockade in lung cancer. The CDR3 extends over 17 amino acids. This clone was detected once. Assay: immunoSEQ multiplex PCR; the TCRdb copy retains only in-frame clones and omits some. The profile shows some 96,000 clones, approximately 86% of them singletons. The source material was peripheral blood, sampled from a patient treated with radiotherapy plus ipilimumab. The rearrangement links TRBV5-2 to TRBJ1-2. TRBV5-2 counts as a pseudogene. This receptor was identified in a human donor with non-small cell lung cancer that progressed on radiotherapy plus ipilimumab. The DNA for the CDR3 is TGTGCCAGCAACAAAAGTAGAGAGGTACGAAAGACCTATGGCTACACCTTC. Encoded protein: CASNKSREVRKTYGYTF.